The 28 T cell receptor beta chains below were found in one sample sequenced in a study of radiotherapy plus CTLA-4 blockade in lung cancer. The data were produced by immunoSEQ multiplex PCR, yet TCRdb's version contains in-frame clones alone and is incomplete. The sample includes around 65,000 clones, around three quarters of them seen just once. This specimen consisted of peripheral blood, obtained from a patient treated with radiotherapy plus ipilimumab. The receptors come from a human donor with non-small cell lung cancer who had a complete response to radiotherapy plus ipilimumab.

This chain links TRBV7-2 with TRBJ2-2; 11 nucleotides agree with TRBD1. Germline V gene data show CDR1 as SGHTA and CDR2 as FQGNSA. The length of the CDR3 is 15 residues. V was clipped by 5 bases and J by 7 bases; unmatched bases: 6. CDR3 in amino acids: CASSDRTGGIGELFF. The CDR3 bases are TGTGCCAGCAGCGATCGGACAGGGGGCATCGGGGAGCTGTTTTTT.

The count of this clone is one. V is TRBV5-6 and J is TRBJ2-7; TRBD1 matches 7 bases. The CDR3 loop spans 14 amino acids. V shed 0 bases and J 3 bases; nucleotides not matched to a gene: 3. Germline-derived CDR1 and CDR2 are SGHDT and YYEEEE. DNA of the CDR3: TGTGCCAGCAGCTTGGGGTCAGGGGGCTACGAGCAGTACTTC. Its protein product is CASSLGSGGYEQYF.

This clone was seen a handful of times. The CDR3 loop is CASSQGVLRRQRPSGGYTF. The CDR3, as DNA: TGCGCCAGCAGCCAAGGAGTCCTCCGGAGACAGAGGCCCTCGGGTGGCTACACCTTC. V usage is TRBV4-1 and J usage is TRBJ1-2; D is possibly TRBD1 (5 bases). The CDR3 has 19 residues. Germline CDR1 reads MGHRA; CDR2 reads YSYEKL. V lost 1 base and J lost 7, with 28 bases in between.

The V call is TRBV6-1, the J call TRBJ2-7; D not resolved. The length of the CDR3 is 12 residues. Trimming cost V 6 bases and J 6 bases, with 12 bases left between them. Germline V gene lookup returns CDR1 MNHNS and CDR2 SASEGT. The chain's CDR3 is CASRVGVSEQYF. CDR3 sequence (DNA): TGTGCCAGCAGGGTTGGCGTGAGCGAGCAGTACTTC.

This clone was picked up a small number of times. The CDR3 coding sequence is TGCGCCAGCAGCCAAGAGAGGGGTAGGACAGGTGAGCGGGGAACTGAAGCTTTCTTT. It specifies CASSQERGRTGERGTEAFF. This chain uses TRBV4-1 with TRBJ1-1; 7 bases match TRBD1. CDR1 and CDR2 from the germline V gene are MGHRA and YSYEKL. V lost 0 bases to trimming and J lost 5 bases; unmatched junction nucleotides: 18. The CDR3 contains 19 residues.

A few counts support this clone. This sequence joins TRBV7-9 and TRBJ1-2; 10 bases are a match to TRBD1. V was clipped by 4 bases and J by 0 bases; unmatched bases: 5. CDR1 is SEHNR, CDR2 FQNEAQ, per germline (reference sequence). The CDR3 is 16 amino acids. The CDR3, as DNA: TGTGCCAGCAGCTGGGACAGGGGTAGCCCTAACTATGGCTACACCTTC. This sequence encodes CASSWDRGSPNYGYTF.

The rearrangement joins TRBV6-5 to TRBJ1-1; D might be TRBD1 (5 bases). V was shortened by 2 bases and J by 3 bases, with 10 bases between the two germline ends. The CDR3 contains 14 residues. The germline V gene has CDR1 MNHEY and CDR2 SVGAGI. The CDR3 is CASSYAGTDTEAFF. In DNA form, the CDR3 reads TGTGCCAGCAGTTACGCCGGGACGGACACTGAAGCTTTCTTT.

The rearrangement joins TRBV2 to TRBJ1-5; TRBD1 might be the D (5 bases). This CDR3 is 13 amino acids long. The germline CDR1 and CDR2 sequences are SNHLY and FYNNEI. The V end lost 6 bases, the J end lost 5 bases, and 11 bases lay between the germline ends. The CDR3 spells CASRGGDHQPQHF. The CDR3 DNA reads TGTGCCAGCAGGGGGGGAGATCATCAGCCCCAGCATTTT.

The CDR3 coding sequence is TGTGCCAGCAGCTTGAGGACTGAAGCTTTCTTT. It specifies CASSLRTEAFF. The chain recombines TRBV5-4 with TRBJ1-1; D remains unclear. Deletions cut 1 base from V and 5 bases from J, with 3 bases between. This CDR3 has 11 amino acids. Germline lookup yields CDR1 SGHNT and CDR2 YYREEE (reference sequence).

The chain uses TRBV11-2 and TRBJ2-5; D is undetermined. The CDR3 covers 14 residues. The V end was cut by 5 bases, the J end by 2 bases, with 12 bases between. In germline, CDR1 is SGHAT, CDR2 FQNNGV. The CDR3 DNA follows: TGTGCCAGCAGCACCTTTGGGAAACAAGAGACCCAGTACTTC. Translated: CASSTFGKQETQYF.

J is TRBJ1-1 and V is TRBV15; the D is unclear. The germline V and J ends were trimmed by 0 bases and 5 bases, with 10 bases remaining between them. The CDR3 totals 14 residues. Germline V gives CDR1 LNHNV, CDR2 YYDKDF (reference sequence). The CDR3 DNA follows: TGTGCCACCAGCAGAGATAGGGTTCCGACTGAAGCTTTCTTT. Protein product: CATSRDRVPTEAFF.

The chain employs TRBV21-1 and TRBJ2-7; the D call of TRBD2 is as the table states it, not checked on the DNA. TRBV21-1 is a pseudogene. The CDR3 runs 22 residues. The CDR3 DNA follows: TGTGCCAGCAGCGACTCAAATGGACAGTGGCTGAAAGGACTAGCGGGGGCCCACGAGCAGTACGTC. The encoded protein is CASSDSNGQWLKGLAGAHEQYV.

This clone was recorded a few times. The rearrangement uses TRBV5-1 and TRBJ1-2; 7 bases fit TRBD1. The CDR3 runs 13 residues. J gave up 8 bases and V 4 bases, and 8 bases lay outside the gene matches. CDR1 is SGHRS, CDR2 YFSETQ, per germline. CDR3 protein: CASSRDSLEGYTF. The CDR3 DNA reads TGCGCCAGCAGCCGGGACAGCCTGGAGGGCTACACCTTC.

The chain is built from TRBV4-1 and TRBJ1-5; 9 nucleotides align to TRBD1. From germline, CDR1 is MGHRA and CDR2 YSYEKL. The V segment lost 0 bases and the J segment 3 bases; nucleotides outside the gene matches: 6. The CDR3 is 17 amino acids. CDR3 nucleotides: TGCGCCAGCAGCCAAGATGGGAACAGGGGGCTCAATCAGCCCCAGCATTTT. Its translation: CASSQDGNRGLNQPQHF.

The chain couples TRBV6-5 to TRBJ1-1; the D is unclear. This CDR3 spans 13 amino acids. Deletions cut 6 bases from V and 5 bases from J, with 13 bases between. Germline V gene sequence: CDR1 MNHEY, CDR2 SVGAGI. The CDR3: CASRVEHGTEAFF. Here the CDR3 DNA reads TGTGCCAGCAGGGTCGAACATGGGACTGAAGCTTTCTTT.

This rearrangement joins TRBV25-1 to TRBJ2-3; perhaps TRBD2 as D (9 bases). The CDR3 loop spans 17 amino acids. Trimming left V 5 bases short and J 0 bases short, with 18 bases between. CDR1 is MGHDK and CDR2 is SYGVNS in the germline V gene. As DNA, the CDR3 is TGTGCCAGCAGTCGGACAGGGACTAGCTTCAGCACAGATACGCAGTATTTT. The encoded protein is CASSRTGTSFSTDTQYF.

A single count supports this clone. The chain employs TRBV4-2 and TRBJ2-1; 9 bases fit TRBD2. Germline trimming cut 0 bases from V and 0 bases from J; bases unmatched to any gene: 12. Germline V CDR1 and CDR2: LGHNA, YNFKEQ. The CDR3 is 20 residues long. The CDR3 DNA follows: TGTGCCAGCAGCCAAGAACTGGGGTTAGCGGGAGTAATCTCCTACAATGAGCAGTTCTTC. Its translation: CASSQELGLAGVISYNEQFF.

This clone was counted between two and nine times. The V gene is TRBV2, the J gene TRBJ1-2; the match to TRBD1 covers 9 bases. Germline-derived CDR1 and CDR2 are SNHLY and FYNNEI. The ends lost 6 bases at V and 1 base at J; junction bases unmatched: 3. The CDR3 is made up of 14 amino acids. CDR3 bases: TGTGCCAGCAGGGCGACAGGGGGTAACTATGGCTACACCTTC. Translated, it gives CASRATGGNYGYTF.

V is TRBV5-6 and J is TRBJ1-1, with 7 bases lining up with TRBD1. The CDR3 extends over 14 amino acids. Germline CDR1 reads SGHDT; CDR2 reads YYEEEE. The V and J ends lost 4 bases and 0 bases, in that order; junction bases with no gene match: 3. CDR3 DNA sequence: TGTGCCAGCAGCGGGGACAGCATGAACACTGAAGCTTTCTTT. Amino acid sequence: CASSGDSMNTEAFF.

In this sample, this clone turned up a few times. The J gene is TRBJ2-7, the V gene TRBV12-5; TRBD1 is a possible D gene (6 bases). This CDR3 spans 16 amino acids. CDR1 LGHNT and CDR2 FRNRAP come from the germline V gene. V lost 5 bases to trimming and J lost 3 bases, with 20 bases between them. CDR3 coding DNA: TGTGCTAGTGGTCCTACAGGGTCCTGGAAGAGCTACGAGCAGTACTTC. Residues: CASGPTGSWKSYEQYF.

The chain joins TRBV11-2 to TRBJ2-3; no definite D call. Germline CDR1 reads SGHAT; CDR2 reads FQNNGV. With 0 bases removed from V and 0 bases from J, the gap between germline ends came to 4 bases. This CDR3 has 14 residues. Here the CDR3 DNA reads TGTGCCAGCAGCTTAGACAGGAGCACAGATACGCAGTATTTT. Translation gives CASSLDRSTDTQYF.

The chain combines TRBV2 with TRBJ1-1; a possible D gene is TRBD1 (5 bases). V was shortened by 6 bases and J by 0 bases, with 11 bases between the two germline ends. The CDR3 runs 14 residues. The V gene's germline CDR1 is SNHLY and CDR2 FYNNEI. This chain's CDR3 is CASREDNLNTEAFF. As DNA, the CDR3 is TGTGCCAGCAGGGAGGACAACTTGAACACTGAAGCTTTCTTT.

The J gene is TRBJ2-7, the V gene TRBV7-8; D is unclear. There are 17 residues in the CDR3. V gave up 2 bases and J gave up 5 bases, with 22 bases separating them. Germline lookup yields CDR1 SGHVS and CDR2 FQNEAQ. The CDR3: CASSLTLPQRYSHEQYV. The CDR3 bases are TGTGCCAGCAGCTTAACCCTTCCACAACGATATTCCCACGAGCAGTACGTC.

The CDR3 DNA reads as TGTGCCAGCTCTCGAACAGACGCCTATGAGCAGTTCTTC. Translating it yields CASSRTDAYEQFF. This rearrangement joins TRBV18 to TRBJ2-1, with D hard to call. The V end was cut by 6 bases, the J end by 8 bases, with 14 bases between. CDR3 length: 13 residues. CDR1 is KGHSH, CDR2 LQKENI, per germline. The full variable domain, with the rest looked up from reference TRBV18 and TRBJ2-1, is NAGVMQNPRHLVRRRGQEARLRCSPMKGHSHVYWYRQLPEEGLKFMVYLQKENIIDESGMPKERFSAEFPKEGPSILRIQQVVRGDSAAYFCASSRTDAYEQFFGPGTRLTVL.

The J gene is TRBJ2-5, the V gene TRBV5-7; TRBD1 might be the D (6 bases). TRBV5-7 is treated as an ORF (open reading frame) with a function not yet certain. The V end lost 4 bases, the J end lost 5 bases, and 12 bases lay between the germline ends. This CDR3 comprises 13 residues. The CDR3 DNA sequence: TGTGCCAGCAGCCTTCTGAGGGGGGAGACCCAGTACTTC. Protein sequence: CASSLLRGETQYF.

The CDR3 coding sequence is TGTGCCAGCAGGGCAAGGAGGGAGATTAATGAAAAACTGTTTTTT. Its protein is CASRARREINEKLFF. V gene TRBV2 combines with J gene TRBJ1-4; D not resolved. The length of the CDR3 is 15 residues. V lost 6 bases to trimming and J lost 4 bases, with 15 bases between them. CDR1 SNHLY and CDR2 FYNNEI come from the germline V gene. The whole variable domain, remainder taken from reference TRBV2 and TRBJ1-4, is EPEVTQTPSHQVTQMGQEVILRCVPISNHLYFYWYRQILGQKVEFLVSFYNNEISEKSEIFDDQFSVERPDGSNFTLKIRSTKLEDSAMYFCASRARREINEKLFFGSGTQLSVL.

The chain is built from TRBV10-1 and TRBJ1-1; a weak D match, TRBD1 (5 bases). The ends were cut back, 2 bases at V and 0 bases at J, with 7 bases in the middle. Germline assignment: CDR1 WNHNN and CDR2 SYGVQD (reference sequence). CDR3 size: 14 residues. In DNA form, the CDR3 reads TGCGCCAGCAGTGAGGAGGGGTTGAACACTGAAGCTTTCTTT. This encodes CASSEEGLNTEAFF.

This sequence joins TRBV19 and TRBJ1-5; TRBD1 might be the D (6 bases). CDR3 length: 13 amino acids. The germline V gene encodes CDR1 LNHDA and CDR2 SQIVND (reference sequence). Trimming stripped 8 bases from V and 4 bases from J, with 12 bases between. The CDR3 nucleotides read TGTGCCAGTGGTACAGGGAGGAATCAGCCCCAGCATTTT. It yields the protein CASGTGRNQPQHF. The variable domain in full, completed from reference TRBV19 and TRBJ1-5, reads DGGITQSPKYLFRKEGQNVTLSCEQNLNHDAMYWYRQDPGQGLRLIYYSQIVNDFQKGDIAEGYSVSREKKESFPLTVTSAQKNPTAFYLCASGTGRNQPQHFGDGTRLSIL.